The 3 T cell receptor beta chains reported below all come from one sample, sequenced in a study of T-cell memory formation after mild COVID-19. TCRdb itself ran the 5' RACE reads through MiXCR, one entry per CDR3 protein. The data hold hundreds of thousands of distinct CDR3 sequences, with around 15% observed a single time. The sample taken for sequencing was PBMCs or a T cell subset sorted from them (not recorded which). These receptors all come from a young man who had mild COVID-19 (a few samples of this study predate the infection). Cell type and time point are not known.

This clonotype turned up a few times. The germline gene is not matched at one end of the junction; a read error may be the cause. As DNA, the CDR3 is TGTGCCAGCGGGGGGTTTGATTCCCCCCTCCACTTT. Its translation: CASGGFDSPLHF. The gene calls are TRBV19 and TRBJ1-6, with D possibly TRBD1 on 5 matching bases. CDR1 is LNHDA and CDR2 is SQIVND in the germline V gene (reference sequence). The CDR3 runs to 12 residues. The whole variable domain, filled in from reference TRBV19 and TRBJ1-6, reads DGGITQSPKYLFRKEGQNVTLSCEQNLNHDAMYWYRQDPGQGLRLIYYSQIVNDFQKGDIAEGYSVSREKKESFPLTVTSAQKNPTAFYLCASGGFDSPLHFGNGTRLTVT.

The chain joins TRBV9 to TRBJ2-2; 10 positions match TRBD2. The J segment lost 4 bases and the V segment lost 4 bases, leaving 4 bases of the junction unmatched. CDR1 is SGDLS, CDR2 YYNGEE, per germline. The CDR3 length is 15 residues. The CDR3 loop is CASSPRLAGTGELFF. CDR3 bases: TGTGCCAGCAGCCCTCGACTAGCGGGCACCGGGGAGCTGTTTTTT.

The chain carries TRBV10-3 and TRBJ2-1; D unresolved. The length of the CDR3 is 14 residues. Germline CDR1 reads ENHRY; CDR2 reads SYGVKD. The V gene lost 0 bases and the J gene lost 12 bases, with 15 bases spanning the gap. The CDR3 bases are TGTGCCATCAGTGAGTCGAGACCTGGAGATAGGCAGTTCTTC. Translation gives CAISESRPGDRQFF.